The 9 T cell receptor beta chains reported below all come from one sample, sequenced in a study of blood T cell repertoires in COVID-19. Clones were sequenced by immunoSEQ multiplex PCR, and TCRdb holds only the in-frame ones, with some missing. The sample lists about 110,000 clones, roughly 71% occurring once. What was sequenced was peripheral blood. Receptors were obtained from an elderly man with acute or convalescent COVID-19.

V gene TRBV6-5 combines with J gene TRBJ1-5; D is ambiguous. The V end lost 9 bases, the J end lost 0 bases, and 12 bases lay between the germline ends. This CDR3 has 14 amino acids. The germline CDR1 and CDR2 sequences are MNHEY and SVGAGI. The CDR3 reads CASKGLYSNQPQHF. The DNA of the CDR3 is TGTGCCAGTAAAGGACTGTATAGCAATCAGCCCCAGCATTTT.

The chain is built from TRBV28 and TRBJ1-1, with D unresolved. CDR3 length equals 12 residues. V shed 6 bases and J shed 11 bases, with 16 bases lying between them. Germline assignment: CDR1 MDHEN and CDR2 SYDVKM. Here the CDR3 DNA reads TGTGCCAGCAGCTCCATGGTGGAGAGGGCTTTCTTT. It yields the protein CASSSMVERAFF.

This clone turned up a few times. The chain combines TRBV5-4 with TRBJ1-2, with TRBD1 matching 9 bases. Germline trimming cut 4 bases from V and 8 bases from J; bases unmatched to any gene: 9. CDR1 is SGHNT and CDR2 is YYREEE in the germline V gene (reference sequence). This CDR3 is 14 amino acids long. CDR3 DNA: TGTGCCAGCAGCCACGCCGGGACAGGGATAGGCTACACCTTC. This codes for CASSHAGTGIGYTF.

The chain uses TRBV19 and TRBJ2-1; 8 nucleotides align to TRBD2. In germline, CDR1 is LNHDA, CDR2 SQIVND (reference sequence). This CDR3 region has 15 residues. With 10 bases clipped from V and 4 bases from J, the junction kept 12 bases outside the gene matches. As DNA, the CDR3 is TGTGCCACCTCTAGCGGGCAGGCCATATACAATGAGCAGTTCTTC. Translated: CATSSGQAIYNEQFF.

The chain joins TRBV9 to TRBJ2-1; 9 bases match TRBD2. V was pared by 0 bases and J by 8 bases, with 6 bases of the junction left unmatched. Germline CDR1 reads SGDLS; CDR2 reads YYNGEE. This CDR3 contains 15 residues. Here the CDR3 reads CASSVGVAGVYEQFF. CDR3 in DNA: TGTGCCAGCAGCGTAGGGGTAGCGGGAGTTTATGAGCAGTTCTTC.

The chain combines TRBV7-6 with TRBJ1-4; 7 bases agree with TRBD1. CDR3 length: 15 residues. J lost 1 base, V lost 5 bases, and 4 bases had no gene match. Germline V gene sequence: CDR1 SGHVS, CDR2 FNYEAQ. The CDR3 DNA sequence: TGTGCCAGCAGCCCCCGGGACAGAACTAATGAAAAACTGTTTTTT. It yields the protein CASSPRDRTNEKLFF.

The chain uses TRBV12-3 or TRBV12-4 and TRBJ2-7; a weak D match, TRBD2 (5 bases). Trimming cost V 3 bases and J 7 bases, with 10 bases left between them. The CDR3 runs to 12 residues. The CDR3 region has the DNA TGTGCCAGCAGTTTTAGGACGGGGGAGCAGTACTTC. Its protein product is CASSFRTGEQYF.

This sequence joins TRBV29-1 and TRBJ1-2; D remains ambiguous. The length of the CDR3 is 15 residues. Trimming shortened V by 0 bases and J by 2 bases, and 13 bases separated the two germline ends. In germline, CDR1 is SQVTM, CDR2 ANQGSEA. CDR3 loop: CSVEESGQENYGYTF. In nucleotides, the CDR3 is TGCAGCGTTGAAGAAAGCGGGCAGGAAAACTATGGCTACACCTTC.

The gene calls are TRBV5-5 and TRBJ2-2; D unclear. The germline gives CDR1 SGHKS, CDR2 YYEKEE (reference sequence). CDR3 length: 14 amino acids. Trimming took off 2 bases at V and 6 bases at J, with 11 bases between the two ends. The CDR3 reads CASSFRLSPGELFF. The CDR3 DNA sequence: TGTGCCAGCAGCTTTAGACTCTCCCCCGGGGAGCTGTTTTTT. The full variable domain, completed using reference TRBV5-5 and TRBJ2-2, is DAGVTQSPTHLIKTRGQQVTLRCSPISGHKSVSWYQQVLGQGPQFIFQYYEKEERGRGNFPDRFSARQFPNYSSELNVNALLLGDSALYLCASSFRLSPGELFFGEGSRLTVL.